What follows are 5 T cell receptor beta chains derived from one specimen sequenced in a study of blood T cell repertoires in COVID-19. The assay was immunoSEQ multiplex PCR, and TCRdb's table has in-frame clones only and misses some. In the table there are approximately 70,000 clones, around 85% of which are singletons. Sequences were obtained from peripheral blood. The receptors were sampled from an elderly woman with active or convalescent COVID-19.

V and J are TRBV5-8 and TRBJ2-7; the match to TRBD1 covers 7 bases. In germline, CDR1 is SGHTS, CDR2 YDEGEE. J was trimmed by 2 bases and V by 4 bases; bases with no gene match: 12. The CDR3 covers 16 residues. CDR3 protein: CASSGRGNSRTYEQYF. The DNA of the CDR3 is TGTGCCAGCAGCGGCAGGGGGAATAGTAGGACCTACGAGCAGTACTTC.

The chain links TRBV2 to TRBJ2-2; 9 bases are shared with TRBD2. In germline, CDR1 is SNHLY, CDR2 FYNNEI. The CDR3 is 16 residues long. V shed 7 bases, J shed 1 base, and the junction held 7 bases outside the gene matches. In DNA, the CDR3 is TGTGCCAGCACGTCAATAGCGGGGGTGAACACCGGGGAGCTGTTTTTT. Translation: CASTSIAGVNTGELFF.

V is TRBV6-5 and J is TRBJ1-6, with 7 bases that match TRBD1. The germline CDR1 and CDR2 sequences are MNHEY and SVGAGI. This CDR3 comprises 14 residues. The junction had 3 bases not matched to a gene; V was cut back by 2 bases and J by 8 bases. The CDR3 DNA is TGTGCCAGCAGTTACGACAGGGTATATTCACCCCTCCACTTT. Its translation: CASSYDRVYSPLHF.

The gene calls are TRBV19 and TRBJ2-1, with 12 nucleotides matching TRBD2. Germline V gene lookup returns CDR1 LNHDA and CDR2 SQIVND (reference sequence). V dropped 6 bases and J dropped 4; count of bases not matched to a gene: 10. The CDR3 runs 17 residues. The CDR3 region is CASRTTSGGSEYNEQFF. CDR3 sequence (DNA): TGTGCCAGTAGGACGACTAGCGGGGGCTCGGAATACAATGAGCAGTTCTTC. The variable domain in full, completed from reference TRBV19 and TRBJ2-1, reads DGGITQSPKYLFRKEGQNVTLSCEQNLNHDAMYWYRQDPGQGLRLIYYSQIVNDFQKGDIAEGYSVSREKKESFPLTVTSAQKNPTAFYLCASRTTSGGSEYNEQFFGPGTRLTVL.

The rearrangement links TRBV19 to TRBJ1-2, with a weak D call TRBD1 (5 bases). The CDR3 covers 12 residues. Germline V CDR1 and CDR2: LNHDA, SQIVND (reference sequence). The CDR3 region has the DNA TGTGTAACACAAGACAGTCCATCTGGCTACACCTTC. This codes for CVTQDSPSGYTF.